One sample yielded the 13 T cell receptor beta chains listed below, sequenced in a study of shared clonotypes between healthy human individuals. Naive CD8 cells lacked CD45RO and underwent positive selection for CCR7, leaving out terminally differentiated effector memory CD45RA+ cells. Profiling relied on immunoSEQ multiplex PCR, and the TCRdb table lists in-frame clones only, not all of them. The sample includes millions of clones, approximately 94% of them seen just once. The sample consisted of naive CD8+ T cells from PBMCs. The receptors shown here come from a man aged 18 to 30 in good health. Some clones in this sample may be carry-over from other donors' samples.

The chain has TRBV7-9 and TRBJ2-7, with 8 bases identical to TRBD1. This CDR3 is 15 amino acids long. V gave up 1 base and J gave up 1 base; unmatched junction bases: 3. Germline CDR1 is SEHNR and CDR2 is FQNEAQ (reference sequence). CDR3: CASSLGGQGSYEQYF. CDR3 DNA: TGTGCCAGCAGCTTAGGCGGACAGGGATCCTACGAGCAGTACTTC.

V usage is TRBV27 and J usage is TRBJ1-1; 7 bases align to TRBD1. This CDR3 is 18 amino acids long. Unmatched junction bases numbered 13, after V lost 2 bases and J lost 1 base. The germline gives CDR1 MNHEY, CDR2 SMNVEV (reference sequence). CDR3 sequence (DNA): TGTGCCAGCAGTTTACTTGGTGTCAGGGGGTTGACGAACACTGAAGCTTTCTTT. Translated: CASSLLGVRGLTNTEAFF.

The gene calls are TRBV10-3 and TRBJ1-5, with D unresolved. Trimming took off 0 bases at V and 0 bases at J, with 9 bases between the two ends. The CDR3 sequence is 16 residues long. Germline lookup yields CDR1 ENHRY and CDR2 SYGVKD. The CDR3 DNA reads as TGTGCCATCAGTGAGTCGAATGGGAATAGCAATCAGCCCCAGCATTTT. It specifies CAISESNGNSNQPQHF.

The chain joins TRBV4-3 to TRBJ2-5; the match to TRBD2 covers 11 bases. The J call may be wrong; the DNA end is better matched by TRBJ2-7. Germline assignment: CDR1 LGHNA and CDR2 YSLEER. The CDR3 is 15 residues long. CDR3 in DNA: TGCGCCAGCAGCCCCGGGACTAGCGGAGACTACGAGCAGTACTTC. This encodes CASSPGTSGDYEQYF.

This chain links TRBV5-4 with TRBJ2-1; TRBD2 agrees at 15 bases. Trimming cost V 0 bases and J 10 bases; bases outside gene matches: 5. This CDR3 is 16 amino acids long. Germline V CDR1 and CDR2: SGHNT, YYREEE (reference sequence). CDR3 DNA: TGTGCCAGCAGCTTGGTGGTGGGACTAGCGGGAGGAGAGCAGTTCTTC. Its translation is CASSLVVGLAGGEQFF.

The rearrangement joins TRBV9 to TRBJ2-1, with TRBD2 matching 16 bases. The junction had 12 bases not matched to a gene; V was cut back by 3 bases and J by 6 bases. Germline CDR1 reads SGDLS; CDR2 reads YYNGEE. The CDR3 runs 19 residues. The CDR3: CASSGAGLAGGARGNEQFF. In DNA form, the CDR3 reads TGTGCCAGCAGCGGAGCGGGACTAGCGGGAGGGGCTCGCGGCAATGAGCAGTTCTTC.

The chain is built from TRBV11-2 and TRBJ2-7; D may be TRBD1 or TRBD2 (5 bases each). Trimming pared 2 bases from V and 2 bases from J, leaving 16 bases between. The CDR3 is 16 residues long. The V gene's germline CDR1 is SGHAT and CDR2 FQNNGV. The CDR3 nucleotides are TGTGCCAGCAGCTTATTCGAGGGACGAGGAGCCTACGAGCAGTACTTC. Protein sequence: CASSLFEGRGAYEQYF.

This clone was detected once. The V gene is TRBV27, the J gene TRBJ2-2, with TRBD2 identical over 7 bases. Germline CDR1 MNHEY, CDR2 SMNVEV (reference sequence). With 6 bases clipped from V and 1 base from J, the junction kept 23 bases outside the gene matches. CDR3 size: 21 residues. For the CDR3, the DNA is TGTGCCAGCAGCCCAAAGTGGGGCCGTCGGGTCCTAGCGGAGAACACCGGGGAGCTGTTTTTT. Translated, it gives CASSPKWGRRVLAENTGELFF.

The chain has TRBV25-1 and TRBJ1-5; no clear D gene. This CDR3 is built from 12 residues. With 2 bases removed from V and 9 bases from J, the gap between germline ends came to 8 bases. Germline lookup yields CDR1 MGHDK and CDR2 SYGVNS. CDR3 DNA sequence: TGTGCCAGCAGTGAAAGTAGAGGGCCCCAGCATTTT. It specifies CASSESRGPQHF.

V and J are TRBV30 and TRBJ2-2; D is tentatively TRBD1 or TRBD2 (7 bases each). The V end was cut by 8 bases, the J end by 3 bases, with 13 bases between. The CDR3 sequence is 13 residues long. In germline, CDR1 is GTSNPN, CDR2 SVGIG (reference sequence). CDR3 nucleotide sequence: TGTGCCCTGTCAGGGGGGGACACCGGGGAGCTGTTTTTT. It yields the protein CALSGGDTGELFF.

With regard to this clone: Distinct nucleotide sequences in the sample also encode this CDR3. The gene calls are TRBV28 and TRBJ1-1, with D uncertain. This CDR3 contains 13 residues. Germline V gene lookup returns CDR1 MDHEN and CDR2 SYDVKM. V lost 6 bases and J lost 2, with 10 bases in between. CDR3 DNA sequence: TGTGCCAGCAGCCTAACACTAAACACTGAAGCTTTCTTT. Amino acid sequence: CASSLTLNTEAFF.

The chain recombines TRBV29-1 with TRBJ2-7, with 8 bases aligning to TRBD2. This CDR3 has 15 amino acids. Germline V gene lookup returns CDR1 SQVTM and CDR2 ANQGSEA. V shed 4 bases and J 2 bases; nucleotides not matched to a gene: 10. CDR3 amino acids: CSVAGGALLAYEQYF. The CDR3, as DNA: TGCAGCGTTGCCGGGGGGGCACTTCTCGCCTACGAGCAGTACTTC.

The chain employs TRBV9 and TRBJ2-3, with D possibly TRBD1 on 6 matching bases. The CDR3 spans 16 residues. Trimming cost V 0 bases and J 1 base, with 12 bases left between them. Germline V gene data show CDR1 as SGDLS and CDR2 as YYNGEE. The CDR3 nucleotides read TGTGCCAGCAGCGTAGCTTCCGGACAGCGCACAGATACGCAGTATTTT. It codes for CASSVASGQRTDTQYF.